This T cell receptor beta chain was sequenced for a study of ipilimumab plus nivolumab after autologous stem cell transplantation. Overall study: Typical patient got 5 or 6 ipilimumab doses and fewer than 10 nivolumab doses (median). Both relapsed and primary refractory DLBCL were included.

Trimming removed 6 bases at V and 4 bases at J, with 18 bases between. Per the germline V gene, CDR1 is LNHDA and CDR2 is SQIVND (reference sequence). The CDR3 spans 15 residues. Some clones are missing from TCRdb's copy, which holds only in-frame ones; the method was immunoSEQ multiplex PCR. The table records around 16,000 clones, around 81% of them present only once. Ipilimumab, 1 mg/kg, started 14 to 28 days after autologous transplant. Here the sequenced sample was PBMCs, taken in a trial of ipilimumab plus nivolumab as post-transplant consolidation. The sequence came from a male donor with diffuse large B-cell lymphoma. This sequence joins TRBV19 and TRBJ1-2; D is perhaps TRBD1 (6 bases). CDR3 sequence reads: CASRMDSRGTYGYTF. In DNA form, the CDR3 reads TGTGCCAGTAGGATGGACAGTAGAGGGACCTATGGCTACACCTTC.